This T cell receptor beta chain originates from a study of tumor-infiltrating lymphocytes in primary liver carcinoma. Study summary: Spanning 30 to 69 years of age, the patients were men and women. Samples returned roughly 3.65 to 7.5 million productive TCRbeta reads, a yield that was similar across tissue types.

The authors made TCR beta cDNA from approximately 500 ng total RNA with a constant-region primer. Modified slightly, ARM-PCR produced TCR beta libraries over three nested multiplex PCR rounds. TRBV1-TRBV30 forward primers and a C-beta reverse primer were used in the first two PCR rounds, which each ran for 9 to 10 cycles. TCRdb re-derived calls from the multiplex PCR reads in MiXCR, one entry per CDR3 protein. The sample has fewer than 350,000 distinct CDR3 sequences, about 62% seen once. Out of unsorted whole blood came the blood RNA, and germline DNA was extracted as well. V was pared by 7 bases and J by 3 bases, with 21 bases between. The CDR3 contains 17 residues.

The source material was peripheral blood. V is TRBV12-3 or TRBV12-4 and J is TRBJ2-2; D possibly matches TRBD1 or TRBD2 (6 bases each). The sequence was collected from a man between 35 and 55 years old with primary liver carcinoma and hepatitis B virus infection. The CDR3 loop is CASTGRGTPLDTGELFF. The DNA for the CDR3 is TGTGCCAGCACCGGAAGGGGGACTCCCCTGGACACCGGGGAGCTGTTTTTT.